This entry lists 26 T cell receptor beta chains sequenced from one sample in a study of CD8 T cells in Susac syndrome. Reverse transcription used about 0.45 to 1 ug RNA and random hexamers. MiXCR, applied by TCRdb to the immunoSEQ multiplex PCR reads, yields one record per CDR3 protein. The sample yields about 140,000 distinct CDR3 sequences, 90% to 95% seen once. Sequencing used CD8+ T cells from PBMCs. The receptors were gathered from a human donor in good health.

The V and J genes are TRBV20-1 and TRBJ1-1; tentative D call: TRBD1 (5 bases). The germline CDR1 and CDR2 sequences are DFQATT and SNEGSKA (reference sequence). The CDR3 is 13 amino acids. Deletions cut 6 bases from V and 2 bases from J, with 13 bases between. The CDR3 DNA reads as TGCAGTGCACCTGGGACGGATAACACTGAAGCTTTCTTT. Protein product: CSAPGTDNTEAFF.

This clonotype appeared a single time. This chain connects TRBV27 to TRBJ2-6; D not certain. This CDR3 is built from 13 residues. Germline loops: CDR1 MNHEY, CDR2 SMNVEV (reference sequence). V shed 7 bases and J shed 2 bases, with 6 bases lying between them. This CDR3 is CASTEAGANVLTF. The CDR3 DNA is TGTGCCAGCACCGAGGCTGGGGCCAACGTCCTGACTTTC.

The J gene is TRBJ2-3, the V gene TRBV4-3; D ambiguous. CDR1 is LGHNA, CDR2 YSLEER, per germline. V was trimmed by 2 bases and J by 5 bases, leaving 11 bases between them. The CDR3 sequence is 14 residues long. CDR3 in amino acids: CASSQTVWGDTQYF. Here the CDR3 DNA reads TGCGCCAGCAGCCAAACTGTGTGGGGAGATACGCAGTATTTT.

This rearrangement joins TRBV25-1 to TRBJ2-7; either TRBD1 or TRBD2 may fit D (6 bases each). The V end was cut by 6 bases, the J end by 5 bases, with 14 bases between. This CDR3 has 13 residues. Looked up from germline, CDR1 is MGHDK and CDR2 is SYGVNS. The CDR3 bases are TGTGCCAGCAGGGGGGGCGTTGGAAACGAGCAGTACTTC. Protein: CASRGGVGNEQYF.

This chain joins TRBV30 and TRBJ2-1; no clear D. With 5 bases removed from V and 8 bases from J, the gap between germline ends came to 19 bases. Germline CDR1 is GTSNPN and CDR2 is SVGIG (reference sequence). This CDR3 spans 14 amino acids. The CDR3 nucleotides read TGTGCCTGGGTACGACGCCCTGGTCCCGATGAGCAGTTCTTC. Its protein product is CAWVRRPGPDEQFF. Full variable domain (rest looked up from reference TRBV30 and TRBJ2-1): SQTIHQWPATLVQPVGSPLSLECTVEGTSNPNLYWYRQAAGRGLQLLFYSVGIGQISSEVPQNLSASRPQDRQFILSSKKLLLSDSGFYLCAWVRRPGPDEQFFGPGTRLTVL.

The rearrangement links TRBV7-9 to TRBJ2-2; D gene ambiguous. The germline V gene encodes CDR1 SEHNR and CDR2 FQNEAQ (reference sequence). Trimming left V 2 bases short and J 1 base short, with 8 bases between. The CDR3 sequence is 15 residues long. The CDR3 loop is CASSLTQENTGELFF. The CDR3 nucleotides read TGTGCCAGCAGCTTAACCCAGGAGAACACCGGGGAGCTGTTTTTT.

The chain recombines TRBV29-1 with TRBJ1-1; tentative D call: TRBD1 (5 bases). The CDR3 extends over 14 amino acids. CDR1 SQVTM and CDR2 ANQGSEA come from the germline V gene. V lost 4 bases, J lost 8 bases, and 20 bases lay in between. The CDR3 nucleotides read TGCAGCGTTGGAGGCCCCCCTCAGGGTGTGGAAGCTTTCTTT. Residues: CSVGGPPQGVEAFF.

This clonotype has a single count. The DNA for the CDR3 is TGCAGCGTTGAGTTGGAGGCGCCCCACTCTGGGGCCAACGTCCTGACTTTC. Translation: CSVELEAPHSGANVLTF. The gene calls are TRBV29-1 and TRBJ2-6; TRBD2 is a possible D gene (5 bases). The CDR3 consists of 17 residues. Germline-derived CDR1 and CDR2 are SQVTM and ANQGSEA. V dropped 3 bases and J dropped 0 bases, with 15 bases sitting between them.

The rearrangement joins TRBV9 to TRBJ2-1; maybe TRBD2 (5 bases). In germline, CDR1 is SGDLS, CDR2 YYNGEE. Trimming removed 4 bases from V and 0 bases from J, with 11 bases in between. CDR3 length: 15 residues. As DNA, the CDR3 is TGTGCCAGCAGCCCAGGAGGTTTCTCCTACAATGAGCAGTTCTTC. Its protein product is CASSPGGFSYNEQFF.

The J gene is TRBJ1-2, the V gene TRBV7-9, with D perhaps TRBD1 (5 bases). CDR3 length equals 13 residues. Germline-derived CDR1 and CDR2 are SEHNR and FQNEAQ (reference sequence). Deletions cut 5 bases from V and 6 bases from J, with 13 bases between. The CDR3 DNA is TGTGCCAGCAGCCTGGTGGGGGTTAATGGCTACACCTTC. Translated, it gives CASSLVGVNGYTF.

This chain uses TRBV30 with TRBJ2-2, with 8 bases fitting TRBD2. V trimming: 1 base; J trimming: 7 bases; junction bases outside the gene matches: 5. The CDR3 extends over 14 amino acids. Germline V gene sequence: CDR1 GTSNPN, CDR2 SVGIG (reference sequence). The CDR3, as DNA: TGTGCCTGGAGTGGAAGCGGGAGCGGCGGGGAGCTGTTTTTT. Its protein is CAWSGSGSGGELFF.

The V call is TRBV18, the J call TRBJ2-3, with D possibly being TRBD1 (5 bases). In germline, CDR1 is KGHSH, CDR2 LQKENI. V was shortened by 3 bases and J by 0 bases, with 13 bases between the two germline ends. CDR3 length: 16 residues. CDR3 protein: CASSPATVVSTDTQYF. The CDR3, as DNA: TGTGCCAGCTCACCTGCGACAGTCGTTAGCACAGATACGCAGTATTTT.

V usage is TRBV15 and J usage is TRBJ2-1; D gene uncertain. The length of the CDR3 is 15 residues. Germline V gene data show CDR1 as LNHNV and CDR2 as YYDKDF (reference sequence). The V gene lost 0 bases and the J gene lost 4 bases, with 10 bases spanning the gap. In nucleotides, the CDR3 is TGTGCCACCAGCAGAGAACAGCTAAGTTACAATGAGCAGTTCTTC. Translation: CATSREQLSYNEQFF.

The chain couples TRBV29-1 to TRBJ1-1, with D perhaps TRBD1 (6 bases). The CDR3 has 11 amino acids. Germline CDR1 is SQVTM and CDR2 is ANQGSEA. Trimming cost V 5 bases and J 4 bases, with 8 bases left between them. The CDR3 spells CSVRGSTEAFF. In DNA form, the CDR3 reads TGCAGCGTTAGGGGGAGCACTGAAGCTTTCTTT.

The chain combines TRBV6-5 with TRBJ2-1; 10 bases align to TRBD2. Losses at the gene ends were 6 bases for V and 8 bases for J; bases not matched to a gene: 4. Per the germline V gene, CDR1 is MNHEY and CDR2 is SVGAGI. This CDR3 region has 13 residues. CDR3 in amino acids: CASRLAGDDEQFF. Here the CDR3 DNA reads TGTGCCAGCAGGCTAGCGGGAGATGATGAGCAGTTCTTC.

The chain has TRBV6-1 and TRBJ2-2, with TRBD1 as a possible D gene (6 bases). Germline lookup yields CDR1 MNHNS and CDR2 SASEGT. V dropped 5 bases and J dropped 2 bases, with 18 bases sitting between them. The CDR3 totals 17 residues. CDR3 sequence reads: CASSRDTSNLNTGELFF. DNA of the CDR3: TGTGCCAGCAGTCGGGACACCTCAAACCTTAACACCGGGGAGCTGTTTTTT.

The V call is TRBV20-1, the J call TRBJ2-1; D unresolved. The CDR3 sequence is 14 residues long. Germline V gene data show CDR1 as DFQATT and CDR2 as SNEGSKA (reference sequence). Trimming removed 4 bases from V and 2 bases from J, with 12 bases in between. The CDR3 sequence is CSAKSQFTYNEQFF. The CDR3 DNA sequence: TGCAGTGCTAAATCCCAATTCACCTACAATGAGCAGTTCTTC.

The chain recombines TRBV13 with TRBJ2-7, with D uncertain. V was trimmed by 5 bases and J by 0 bases, leaving 8 bases between them. The length of the CDR3 is 13 residues. Germline CDR1 reads PRHDT; CDR2 reads FYEKMQ (reference sequence). The CDR3 DNA reads as TGTGCCAGCAGCCACAGCAGCTCCTACGAGCAGTACTTC. Translation gives CASSHSSSYEQYF.

The V call is TRBV20-1, the J call TRBJ2-1; TRBD2 aligns across 11 bases. The CDR3 has 15 amino acids. Looked up from germline, CDR1 is DFQATT and CDR2 is SNEGSKA (reference sequence). Trimming removed 2 bases from V and 6 bases from J; junction bases left unmatched: 6. CDR3 in amino acids: CSARLSGRGSNEQFF. The CDR3 DNA sequence: TGCAGTGCTAGACTTAGCGGGAGGGGTAGCAATGAGCAGTTCTTC.

The rearrangement joins TRBV27 to TRBJ2-7; D not certain. V shed 5 bases and J shed 6 bases, with 14 bases lying between them. Germline V gives CDR1 MNHEY, CDR2 SMNVEV (reference sequence). The length of the CDR3 is 13 residues. The CDR3 reads CASSVSHRLEQYF. The CDR3 nucleotides read TGTGCCAGCAGTGTAAGCCACCGCCTCGAGCAGTACTTC.

This clonotype was picked up one time. The rearrangement links TRBV11-2 to TRBJ2-7; 7 bases agree with TRBD1. Trimming cost V 5 bases and J 5 bases; bases outside gene matches: 3. Germline V gene data show CDR1 as SGHAT and CDR2 as FQNNGV. The CDR3 spans 12 residues. In DNA, the CDR3 is TGTGCCAGCAGCACCACAGGGGACGAGCAGTACTTC. Protein sequence: CASSTTGDEQYF.

V usage is TRBV15 and J usage is TRBJ1-3, with 8 bases that match TRBD1. V lost 1 base, J lost 2 bases, and 4 bases stayed unmatched. CDR1 is LNHNV and CDR2 is YYDKDF in the germline V gene (reference sequence). The CDR3 totals 16 residues. The CDR3 DNA reads as TGTGCCACCAGCAGAGGGTTGACAGGGGCTGGAAACACCATATATTTT. As protein: CATSRGLTGAGNTIYF.

The chain employs TRBV27 and TRBJ2-7; no firm D call. Germline loops: CDR1 MNHEY, CDR2 SMNVEV (reference sequence). Trimming took 0 bases from V and 3 from J, leaving 6 bases between them. The CDR3 is 13 residues long. CDR3 nucleotide sequence: TGTGCCAGCAGTTTATCCATACGCTACGAGCAGTACTTC. This translates into CASSLSIRYEQYF.

The DNA for the CDR3 is TGTGCCAGCAGTTTATTTCCAGGGCCCTACGAGCAGTACTTC. This translates into CASSLFPGPYEQYF. This chain uses TRBV27 with TRBJ2-7, with D possibly being TRBD1 (5 bases). This CDR3 has 14 amino acids. CDR1 MNHEY and CDR2 SMNVEV come from the germline V gene (reference sequence). V was cut by 1 base and J by 2 bases, with 9 bases left in between.

CDR3 nucleotide sequence: TGTGCCAGCAGCTTACCTGCTGGGGGGACTAGCGCCTACAATGAGCAGTTCTTC. It encodes CASSLPAGGTSAYNEQFF. This chain links TRBV11-2 with TRBJ2-1, with 10 positions matching TRBD2. The CDR3 is 18 residues long. J was trimmed by 2 bases and V by 2 bases; bases with no gene match: 9. CDR1 is SGHAT, CDR2 FQNNGV, per germline.

The chain employs TRBV29-1 and TRBJ1-1; tentative D call: TRBD1 (5 bases). Trimming removed 7 bases at V and 0 bases at J, with 12 bases between. CDR1 and CDR2 (germline): SQVTM, ANQGSEA. The CDR3 extends over 13 amino acids. The CDR3 nucleotides read TGCAGCGCCAAACAGGCCATGAACACTGAAGCTTTCTTT. Protein product: CSAKQAMNTEAFF. The variable domain in full, completed from reference TRBV29-1 and TRBJ1-1, reads SAVISQKPSRDICQRGTSLTIQCQVDSQVTMMFWYRQQPGQSLTLIATANQGSEATYESGFVIDKFPISRPNLTFSTLTVSNMSPEDSSIYLCSAKQAMNTEAFFGQGTRLTVV.